The 32 T cell receptor beta chains presented below share a single source sample, sequenced in a study of vaccination and CD4 T cells after COVID-19. No antigen has been assigned to these receptors. Treatment described: roughly 11-day PBMC culture with coronavirus spike peptide pools or control peptides (ViraFEST assay). Sequenced with the Oncomine TCR Beta short-read assay was DNA taken from cultured CD4+ T cells. TCRdb reprocessed the PCR reads with MiXCR, giving one entry per CDR3 protein. The sample carries approximately 17,000 distinct CDR3 sequences, 54% recorded once. Sample: CD4+ T cells from blood, cultured in vitro. The receptors shown here come from a human donor who had recovered from COVID-19.

The chain is built from TRBV12-5 and TRBJ1-5, with D hard to call. With 7 bases removed from V and 1 base from J, the gap between germline ends came to 17 bases. Germline CDR1 and CDR2: LGHNT and FRNRAP. The CDR3 spans 16 residues. The CDR3 bases are TGTGCTAGTGCCTTCCAAGAACGGAGGAGCAATCAGCCCCAGCATTTT. It yields the protein CASAFQERRSNQPQHF. Based on the CDR3 plus reference TRBV12-5 and TRBJ1-5, the full variable domain is DARVTQTPRHKVTEMGQEVTMRCQPILGHNTVFWYRQTMMQGLELLAYFRNRAPLDDSGMPKDRFSAEMPDATLATLKIQPSEPRDSAVYFCASAFQERRSNQPQHFGDGTRLSIL.

This clonotype appeared a few times. The V gene is TRBV6-1, the J gene TRBJ1-2; D remains unclear. The CDR3 has 12 amino acids. Per germline, CDR1 MNHNS and CDR2 SASEGT. Trimming removed 7 bases at V and 5 bases at J, with 11 bases between. CDR3 amino acids: CASNLLGYGYTF. CDR3 nucleotides: TGTGCCAGCAACTTACTTGGGTATGGCTACACCTTC.

This clonotype was counted only a few times. J is TRBJ1-6 and V is TRBV12-3 or TRBV12-4, with TRBD1 matching 12 bases. The CDR3 runs to 18 residues. V trimming: 0 bases; J trimming: 8 bases; junction bases outside the gene matches: 8. The CDR3 bases are TGTGCCAGCAGTTTAGCGCTAAGGGGACAGGGGGCTTATTCACCCCTCCACTTT. It yields the protein CASSLALRGQGAYSPLHF.

This chain links TRBV30 with TRBJ1-5; D gene ambiguous. The CDR3 sequence is 13 residues long. Germline CDR1 GTSNPN, CDR2 SVGIG (reference sequence). Trimming took off 0 bases at V and 3 bases at J, with 6 bases between the two ends. For the CDR3, the DNA is TGTGCCTGGAGTGTACGGAACAATCAGCCCCAGCATTTT. It is translated as CAWSVRNNQPQHF. Based on the CDR3 plus reference TRBV30 and TRBJ1-5, the full variable domain is SQTIHQWPATLVQPVGSPLSLECTVEGTSNPNLYWYRQAAGRGLQLLFYSVGIGQISSEVPQNLSASRPQDRQFILSSKKLLLSDSGFYLCAWSVRNNQPQHFGDGTRLSIL.

In this sample, this clonotype turned up once. V and J are TRBV12-3 or TRBV12-4 and TRBJ2-1; 7 nucleotides line up with TRBD2. CDR3 length equals 18 residues. Trimming removed 3 bases from V and 4 bases from J; junction bases left unmatched: 15. Written as DNA, the CDR3 is TGTGCCAGCAGTTTGGGATCAGTACGGGCGGGAGTATACAATGAGCAGTTCTTC. As protein: CASSLGSVRAGVYNEQFF.

The count of this clonotype is one. CDR3 bases: TGCGCCAGCAGCTGGGGATCGGACTATGGCTACACCTTC. Protein: CASSWGSDYGYTF. This sequence joins TRBV5-1 and TRBJ1-2; D is ambiguous. CDR1 SGHRS and CDR2 YFSETQ come from the germline V gene. The CDR3 totals 13 residues. With 3 bases removed from V and 3 bases from J, the gap between germline ends came to 9 bases. Full variable domain (outside the CDR3, taken from reference TRBV5-1 and TRBJ1-2): KAGVTQTPRYLIKTRGQQVTLSCSPISGHRSVSWYQQTPGQGLQFLFEYFSETQRNKGNFPGRFSGRQFSNSRSEMNVSTLELGDSALYLCASSWGSDYGYTFGSGTRLTVV.

The gene calls are TRBV20-1 and TRBJ2-2; D remains ambiguous. The CDR3 has 12 residues. From germline, CDR1 is DFQATT and CDR2 SNEGSKA (reference sequence). V lost 8 bases, J lost 1 base, and 8 bases lay in between. CDR3 nucleotides: TGCAGTTTCCTTGAGAACACCGGGGAGCTGTTTTTT. It specifies CSFLENTGELFF.

For the CDR3, the DNA is TGTGCCAGCAGCGGCCTAGGGGTACGGGAGGGGGTCCGTAGCTACACCTTC. Translating gives CASSGLGVREGVRSYTF. The chain carries TRBV7-2 and TRBJ1-2; D might be TRBD1 (6 bases). Germline-derived CDR1 and CDR2 are SGHTA and FQGNSA. CDR3 size: 17 residues. The V end lost 5 bases, the J end lost 9 bases, and 28 bases lay between the germline ends.

The genes are TRBV18 and TRBJ1-1; D is possibly TRBD1 (5 bases). V lost 0 bases, J lost 0 bases, and 11 bases lay in between. The CDR3 totals 16 residues. CDR1 KGHSH and CDR2 LQKENI come from the germline V gene. The CDR3 coding sequence is TGTGCCAGCTCACCACCGGGGGACTGGGTGAACACTGAAGCTTTCTTT. Protein sequence: CASSPPGDWVNTEAFF.

The chain employs TRBV6-1 and TRBJ1-6, with a tentative D call TRBD1 (6 bases). Trimming pared 6 bases from V and 9 bases from J, leaving 18 bases between. Germline CDR1 and CDR2: MNHNS and SASEGT. The CDR3 totals 15 residues. CDR3 nucleotide sequence: TGTGCCAGCAGGCGATCCAGGGGCCCCGGTTCACCCCTCCACTTT. Its translation: CASRRSRGPGSPLHF.

The chain joins TRBV20-1 to TRBJ2-3; a weak D match, TRBD1 (5 bases). This CDR3 region has 16 residues. CDR1 DFQATT and CDR2 SNEGSKA come from the germline V gene (reference sequence). Trimming stripped 0 bases from V and 0 bases from J, with 13 bases between. The CDR3 loop reads CSARDWGGPSTDTQYF. The CDR3 coding sequence is TGCAGTGCTAGAGATTGGGGCGGTCCCAGCACAGATACGCAGTATTTT.

This clonotype has just a few counts. The chain uses TRBV20-1 and TRBJ2-3; D may be TRBD1 (5 bases). The CDR3 has 14 residues. The ends were cut back, 0 bases at V and 0 bases at J, with 7 bases in the middle. Per germline, CDR1 DFQATT and CDR2 SNEGSKA (reference sequence). Written as DNA, the CDR3 is TGCAGTGCTAGAGACCAGGGTAGCACAGATACGCAGTATTTT. Its translation is CSARDQGSTDTQYF.

The V gene is TRBV25-1, the J gene TRBJ2-7; 11 bases align to TRBD1. The V segment lost 3 bases and the J segment 3 bases; nucleotides outside the gene matches: 4. This CDR3 has 15 amino acids. Germline assignment: CDR1 MGHDK and CDR2 SYGVNS. Here the CDR3 DNA reads TGTGCCAGCAGTGACCCGGGACAGGGGGACTACGAGCAGTACTTC. This codes for CASSDPGQGDYEQYF.

In this sample, this clonotype turned up a few times. This chain links TRBV7-6 with TRBJ2-7, with D perhaps matching TRBD1 (6 bases). The CDR3 is 15 amino acids. Germline CDR1 reads SGHVS; CDR2 reads FNYEAQ. The V and J ends lost 0 bases and 0 bases respectively, with 9 bases between them. This CDR3 reads CASSLAVGGSYEQYF. CDR3 coding DNA: TGTGCCAGCAGCTTAGCTGTAGGGGGCTCCTACGAGCAGTACTTC.

The chain recombines TRBV12-3 or TRBV12-4 with TRBJ2-3; D gene unclear. Trimming took 4 bases from V and 5 from J, leaving 7 bases between them. The CDR3 loop spans 12 amino acids. The CDR3 bases are TGTGCCAGCAGTTCCGAAGGAGATACGCAGTATTTT. Translated, it gives CASSSEGDTQYF.

The chain is built from TRBV7-9 and TRBJ1-6; 9 bases match TRBD1. V gave up 5 bases and J gave up 8 bases; unmatched junction bases: 10. The CDR3 has 16 amino acids. The germline CDR1 and CDR2 sequences are SEHNR and FQNEAQ (reference sequence). For the CDR3, the DNA is TGTGCCAGCAGCGAAGGAGGGACAGGGAGATATTCACCCCTCCACTTT. This codes for CASSEGGTGRYSPLHF.

The count of this clonotype is one. The J gene is TRBJ1-2, the V gene TRBV4-3, with D unclear. This CDR3 has 15 residues. Deletions cut 4 bases from V and 2 bases from J, with 14 bases between. CDR1 is LGHNA, CDR2 YSLEER, per germline. The CDR3 loop is CASSRNRALNYGYTF. CDR3 nucleotide sequence: TGCGCCAGCAGCCGCAATCGAGCCCTGAACTATGGCTACACCTTC.

The rearrangement uses TRBV7-8 and TRBJ1-6; TRBD1 aligns across 7 bases. The CDR3 is 14 residues long. Germline CDR1 is SGHVS and CDR2 is FQNEAQ. After removal of 4 bases from V and 8 bases from J, the junction contained 5 bases not matched to a gene. This CDR3 is CASSSPGGDSPLHF. The CDR3 coding sequence is TGTGCCAGCAGCTCGCCAGGGGGGGATTCACCCCTCCACTTT. Full variable domain (remainder filled in from reference TRBV7-8 and TRBJ1-6): GAGVSQSPRYKVAKRGQDVALRCDPISGHVSLFWYQQALGQGPEFLTYFQNEAQLDKSGLPSDRFFAERPEGSVSTLKIQRTQQEDSAVYLCASSSPGGDSPLHFGNGTRLTVT.

The genes are TRBV6-5 and TRBJ1-1; D uncertain. CDR3 size: 15 residues. Trimming removed 2 bases from V and 1 base from J, with 11 bases in between. The germline CDR1 and CDR2 sequences are MNHEY and SVGAGI. CDR3 nucleotides: TGTGCCAGCAGTTACGTCGCAGGCTGGAACACTGAAGCTTTCTTT. Protein product: CASSYVAGWNTEAFF.

This sequence joins TRBV20-1 and TRBJ2-3; 9 positions match TRBD2. There are 18 residues in the CDR3. With 0 bases clipped from V and 1 base from J, the junction kept 11 bases outside the gene matches. CDR1 is DFQATT, CDR2 SNEGSKA, per germline (reference sequence). DNA for the CDR3: TGCAGTGCTAGAGATCACCGGAGGGTAGCGGGAGGCACAGATACGCAGTATTTT. This sequence encodes CSARDHRRVAGGTDTQYF.

V and J are TRBV7-6 and TRBJ2-7; D may correspond to TRBD1 or TRBD2 (6 bases each). V was trimmed by 8 bases and J by 7 bases, leaving 15 bases between them. Germline CDR1 is SGHVS and CDR2 is FNYEAQ. This CDR3 has 12 amino acids. The CDR3 spells CASGRGVGEQYF. CDR3 nucleotides: TGTGCCAGCGGAAGGGGGGTGGGGGAGCAGTACTTC. The full variable domain, completed using reference TRBV7-6 and TRBJ2-7, is GAGVSQSPRYKVTKRGQDVALRCDPISGHVSLYWYRQALGQGPEFLTYFNYEAQQDKSGLPNDRFSAERPEGSISTLTIQRTEQRDSAMYRCASGRGVGEQYFGPGTRLTVT.

The V and J genes are TRBV6-1 and TRBJ1-2, with 8 nucleotides matching TRBD1. CDR3 length: 13 residues. The germline gives CDR1 MNHNS, CDR2 SASEGT. The V gene end was trimmed by 8 bases and the J gene end by 8 bases; junction bases not matched to a gene: 10. The CDR3, as DNA: TGTGCCAGCTCTGGGACAGGAGATAGGGGCTACACCTTC. It encodes CASSGTGDRGYTF.

The genes are TRBV11-2 and TRBJ2-3, with D perhaps assigned TRBD1 or TRBD2 (5 bases each). This CDR3 is built from 15 residues. Per germline, CDR1 SGHAT and CDR2 FQNNGV. V lost 1 base and J 3 bases, leaving 11 bases between the germline ends. The CDR3 bases are TGTGCCAGCAGCTTAGCCGGGGACGGTACAGATACGCAGTATTTT. The encoded protein is CASSLAGDGTDTQYF.

The J gene is TRBJ2-1, the V gene TRBV19, with TRBD1 matching over 9 bases. The germline V gene has CDR1 LNHDA and CDR2 SQIVND (reference sequence). V lost 7 bases to trimming and J lost 6 bases; unmatched junction nucleotides: 10. The CDR3 is made up of 15 amino acids. The CDR3 protein is CASTNPGTGFNEQFF. CDR3 coding DNA: TGTGCCAGTACCAATCCCGGGACAGGGTTCAATGAGCAGTTCTTC.

CDR3 loop: CASSPRTPYTDTQYF. For the CDR3, the DNA is TGTGCCAGCAGTCCTAGGACACCTTACACAGATACGCAGTATTTT. The chain employs TRBV27 and TRBJ2-3, with D possibly matching TRBD1 (5 bases). CDR1 and CDR2 from the germline V gene are MNHEY and SMNVEV (reference sequence). The CDR3 loop spans 15 amino acids. Trimming pared 5 bases from V and 2 bases from J, leaving 14 bases between.

J is TRBJ2-3 and V is TRBV27; D unclear. The CDR3 extends over 14 amino acids. Per germline, CDR1 MNHEY and CDR2 SMNVEV (reference sequence). Trimming removed 7 bases at V and 4 bases at J, with 15 bases between. The CDR3 loop is CASTPTITSDTQYF. The CDR3 DNA sequence: TGTGCCAGCACCCCCACCATAACTTCAGATACGCAGTATTTT.

This clonotype was picked up a small number of times. V gene TRBV7-3 combines with J gene TRBJ2-5, with TRBD1 matching over 7 bases. The germline V gene has CDR1 SGHTA and CDR2 FQGTGA. This CDR3 has 13 amino acids. With V trimmed by 4 bases and J by 7 bases, 6 bases remained unmatched. This CDR3 is CASSSDRAGTQYF. The CDR3 DNA reads as TGTGCCAGCAGCTCTGACAGGGCCGGGACCCAGTACTTC. The full variable domain, completed using reference TRBV7-3 and TRBJ2-5, is GAGVSQTPSNKVTEKGKYVELRCDPISGHTALYWYRQSLGQGPEFLIYFQGTGAADDSGLPNDRFFAVRPEGSVSTLKIQRTERGDSAVYLCASSSDRAGTQYFGPGTRLLVL.

CDR3 sequence reads: CAWNRPQRNYGYTF. CDR3 DNA sequence: TGTGCCTGGAATCGGCCTCAAAGAAACTATGGCTACACCTTC. The J gene is TRBJ1-2, the V gene TRBV30, with D unclear. Germline assignment: CDR1 GTSNPN and CDR2 SVGIG (reference sequence). This CDR3 region has 14 residues. V dropped 4 bases and J dropped 2 bases, with 14 bases sitting between them.

This clonotype was picked up a small number of times. The V and J genes are TRBV24-1 and TRBJ2-3; D might be TRBD1 (6 bases). CDR1 and CDR2 from the germline V gene are KGHDR and SFDVKD. The V end lost 5 bases, the J end lost 0 bases, and 17 bases lay between the germline ends. The CDR3 is 17 amino acids. CDR3 amino acids: CATSGQTDSSSTDTQYF. CDR3 DNA: TGTGCCACCAGTGGCCAAACGGACAGTTCTAGCACAGATACGCAGTATTTT.

The chain's CDR3 is CASSRKPTSGFADTQYF. CDR3 DNA sequence: TGTGCCAGTAGTAGAAAACCGACTAGCGGGTTTGCAGATACGCAGTATTTT. The J gene is TRBJ2-3, the V gene TRBV19, with TRBD2 identical over 10 bases. The germline CDR1 and CDR2 sequences are LNHDA and SQIVND (reference sequence). This CDR3 is built from 17 residues. The V segment lost 4 bases and the J segment 4 bases; nucleotides outside the gene matches: 11.

The V and J genes are TRBV6-2 or TRBV6-3 and TRBJ2-7; 9 nucleotides align to TRBD1. Germline loops: CDR1 MNHEY, CDR2 SVGEGT. The V segment lost 8 bases and the J segment 3 bases; nucleotides outside the gene matches: 2. The CDR3 extends over 12 amino acids. CDR3 DNA: TGTGCCAGCCGGGACAGGGTCTACGAGCAGTACTTC. As protein: CASRDRVYEQYF.

This clonotype has just a few counts. DNA of the CDR3: TGCAGTGTCCCGAGGGGACTCGGTCAGCCCCAGCATTTT. This encodes CSVPRGLGQPQHF. The rearrangement uses TRBV20-1 and TRBJ1-5; D is possibly TRBD1 (5 bases). Trimming removed 7 bases at V and 6 bases at J, with 16 bases between. CDR3 length: 13 amino acids. CDR1 DFQATT and CDR2 SNEGSKA come from the germline V gene (reference sequence).